Listed below are T cell receptor beta chains from one sample, sequenced in a study of blood T cell repertoires in COVID-19. Generated by immunoSEQ multiplex PCR, the TCRdb table keeps only in-frame clones and is missing some. The sample holds fewer than 350,000 clones; about 89% are singletons and the top ten take about 10%. Sequenced: peripheral blood. The source is a man aged 40-49 years with active or convalescent COVID-19. Each CDR3 is given without its conserved first and last residue. The order of the fields is D gene, clone size, V gene, CDR3 protein. A D gene is named only where the DNA matches it firmly. Only part of the rows carry a size: once, few, many, or a class if the clone is expanded.

d_gene: TRBD2
abundance: -
v_gene: TRBV18
CDR3aa: ASSASGGDNEQF

d_gene: -
abundance: -
v_gene: TRBV28
CDR3aa: ASSLQGTGYT

d_gene: TRBD1
abundance: once
v_gene: TRBV28
CDR3aa: ASSPIGDSSYEQY

d_gene: -
abundance: -
v_gene: TRBV15
CDR3aa: ATRAGLLANNEQF

d_gene: -
abundance: -
v_gene: TRBV19
CDR3aa: ASKVGRVYGYT

d_gene: TRBD2
abundance: -
v_gene: TRBV7-2
CDR3aa: ASSSYLGLARHNEQF

d_gene: -
abundance: -
v_gene: TRBV5-1
CDR3aa: ASSLTDTQY

d_gene: TRBD2
abundance: -
v_gene: TRBV7-9
CDR3aa: ASSSGLTEQF

d_gene: -
abundance: -
v_gene: TRBV5-1
CDR3aa: ASSLGGVTANEKLF

d_gene: TRBD1
abundance: once
v_gene: TRBV28
CDR3aa: ASSLGDRGYEQY

d_gene: TRBD1
abundance: -
v_gene: TRBV5-4
CDR3aa: ASSSTRQGETQY

d_gene: -
abundance: -
v_gene: TRBV21-1
CDR3aa: ASSKVVRGALSEQY

d_gene: TRBD1
abundance: -
v_gene: TRBV4-1
CDR3aa: ASSYRDRGMNTEAF

d_gene: -
abundance: -
v_gene: TRBV14
CDR3aa: ASSLSGVMAF

d_gene: TRBD1
abundance: once
v_gene: TRBV24-1
CDR3aa: ATSGTGGMDGYT

d_gene: -
abundance: -
v_gene: TRBV5-1
CDR3aa: ASSFSRGDYGYT

d_gene: -
abundance: -
v_gene: TRBV7-3
CDR3aa: ASSLKAGIQQY

d_gene: -
abundance: -
v_gene: TRBV6-5
CDR3aa: ASSQTAGKFQPQH

d_gene: TRBD1
abundance: -
v_gene: TRBV29-1
CDR3aa: SVSPGGSYT

d_gene: -
abundance: -
v_gene: TRBV11-2
CDR3aa: ASSLGGASYT